The 23 T cell receptor beta chains given below trace back to one sample, sequenced in a study of T cell changes during pregnancy in multiple sclerosis. TCRdb's copy holds only in-frame clones and misses some; the assay was immunoSEQ multiplex PCR. The data show 10,000 to 15,000 clones, with about 94% seen just once and roughly 0.3% held by the top ten. The sample here was CD4+ T cells from peripheral blood mononuclear cells, taken before pregnancy. Every receptor here comes from a female donor with multiple sclerosis, enrolled in a pregnancy study.

This clone has only one observation. The chain is built from TRBV27 and TRBJ2-1, with 11 nucleotides matching TRBD2. This CDR3 is built from 16 residues. The germline CDR1 and CDR2 sequences are MNHEY and SMNVEV (reference sequence). Trimming at V came to 3 bases and at J to 7 bases, leaving 8 bases not matched to a gene. CDR3 sequence: CASSFPTSGVRNEQFF. The CDR3 DNA follows: TGTGCCAGCAGTTTCCCGACTAGCGGGGTGAGGAATGAGCAGTTCTTC.

The chain uses TRBV2 and TRBJ1-2, with D uncertain. Germline CDR1 is SNHLY and CDR2 is FYNNEI. This CDR3 has 13 amino acids. Trimming cost V 7 bases and J 4 bases, with 13 bases left between them. The CDR3 here is CASMEIAVYGYTF. As DNA, the CDR3 is TGTGCCAGCATGGAGATTGCAGTCTATGGCTACACCTTC.

CDR3 protein: CASSLGQLDNSPLHF. The DNA for the CDR3 is TGCGCCAGCAGCTTGGGCCAGTTGGATAATTCACCCCTCCACTTT. The chain joins TRBV5-1 to TRBJ1-6; D gene ambiguous. Germline CDR1 SGHRS, CDR2 YFSETQ. This CDR3 has 15 amino acids. The V and J ends lost 0 bases and 5 bases respectively, with 9 bases between them.

The V call is TRBV9, the J call TRBJ1-5, with TRBD1 matching 10 bases. Germline V gene sequence: CDR1 SGDLS, CDR2 YYNGEE. The junction had 1 base not matched to a gene; V was cut back by 2 bases and J by 5 bases. This CDR3 comprises 14 residues. The CDR3 region is CASSVGTGDQPQHF. The CDR3 region has the DNA TGTGCCAGCAGCGTCGGGACAGGGGATCAGCCCCAGCATTTT. The full variable domain, in which reference TRBV9 and TRBJ1-5 provide the parts outside the CDR3, is DSGVTQTPKHLITATGQRVTLRCSPRSGDLSVYWYQQSLDQGLQFLIQYYNGEERAKGNILERFSAQQFPDLHSELNLSSLELGDSALYFCASSVGTGDQPQHFGDGTRLSIL.

This chain uses TRBV7-9 with TRBJ2-5; 9 bases are a match to TRBD2. The V gene's germline CDR1 is SEHNR and CDR2 FQNEAQ (reference sequence). The CDR3 length is 16 residues. Germline trimming cut 0 bases from V and 2 bases from J; bases unmatched to any gene: 4. The CDR3: CASSLASGGSQETQYF. The CDR3 nucleotides read TGTGCCAGCAGCTTAGCGAGCGGGGGGTCTCAAGAGACCCAGTACTTC. Based on the CDR3 plus reference TRBV7-9 and TRBJ2-5, the full variable domain is DTGVSQNPRHKITKRGQNVTFRCDPISEHNRLYWYRQTLGQGPEFLTYFQNEAQLEKSRLLSDRFSAERPKGSFSTLEIQRTEQGDSAMYLCASSLASGGSQETQYFGPGTRLLVL.

The chain employs TRBV19 and TRBJ1-1, with TRBD1 matching 10 bases. Trimming cost V 7 bases and J 3 bases; bases outside gene matches: 5. The germline gives CDR1 LNHDA, CDR2 SQIVND (reference sequence). CDR3 length: 14 amino acids. CDR3 sequence (DNA): TGTGCCAGTAAGGAGGGACAGGGGTACACTGAAGCTTTCTTT. Residues: CASKEGQGYTEAFF.

V usage is TRBV7-9 and J usage is TRBJ2-7, with 9 bases that match TRBD1. In germline, CDR1 is SEHNR, CDR2 FQNEAQ (reference sequence). V was pared by 8 bases and J by 5 bases, with 4 bases of the junction left unmatched. This CDR3 contains 12 residues. CDR3: CASGGTGNEQYF. DNA for the CDR3: TGTGCCAGCGGAGGGACAGGGAACGAGCAGTACTTC.

The chain joins TRBV6-6 to TRBJ1-5, with D tentatively TRBD1 (6 bases). Germline CDR1 is MNHNY and CDR2 is SVGAGI (reference sequence). There are 15 residues in the CDR3. Trimming removed 4 bases from V and 5 bases from J, with 15 bases in between. CDR3 nucleotides: TGTGCCAGCAGTTGGGGGTGGGGGGGCTATCAGCCCCAGCATTTT. This gives the protein CASSWGWGGYQPQHF.

The J gene is TRBJ2-7, the V gene TRBV6-5; D gene uncertain. CDR1 and CDR2 from the germline V gene are MNHEY and SVGAGI. Between the trimmed V and J ends, which lost 8 bases and 12 bases, there was a span of 14 bases. This CDR3 has 10 amino acids. In DNA form, the CDR3 reads TGTGCCAGCGGCCCGCGCGGTAGGTACTTC. Protein sequence: CASGPRGRYF.

DNA for the CDR3: TGTGCCAGCAATACAGTAACACAAAAAAACACTGAAGCTTTCTTT. Translated: CASNTVTQKNTEAFF. This chain connects TRBV2 to TRBJ1-1, with D hard to call. The V gene lost 7 bases and the J gene lost 2 bases, with 17 bases spanning the gap. Germline assignment: CDR1 SNHLY and CDR2 FYNNEI. The CDR3 length is 15 residues.

The V and J genes are TRBV7-9 and TRBJ1-4; TRBD1 is a possible D gene (5 bases). Trimming cost V 8 bases and J 0 bases, with 19 bases left between them. Germline V gene lookup returns CDR1 SEHNR and CDR2 FQNEAQ (reference sequence). The CDR3 consists of 17 residues. In nucleotides, the CDR3 is TGTGCCAGCGCCATGGTGGGGGGGAAAGCAACTAATGAAAAACTGTTTTTT. Translated, it gives CASAMVGGKATNEKLFF.

The chain uses TRBV11-2 and TRBJ2-7; perhaps TRBD1 as D (5 bases). Trimming pared 4 bases from V and 4 bases from J, leaving 20 bases between. CDR3 size: 16 residues. CDR1 SGHAT and CDR2 FQNNGV come from the germline V gene. The chain's CDR3 is CASSSITRQRPYEQYF. The CDR3 nucleotides are TGTGCCAGCAGCTCGATTACTCGACAGAGACCTTACGAGCAGTACTTC.

J is TRBJ1-5 and V is TRBV19; weak D call: TRBD1 (6 bases). This CDR3 is 15 amino acids long. Germline V gene sequence: CDR1 LNHDA, CDR2 SQIVND (reference sequence). Trimming took 11 bases from V and 0 from J, leaving 17 bases between them. CDR3: CASTRTVNSNQPQHF. The CDR3 coding sequence is TGTGCCTCGACGCGGACAGTTAATAGCAATCAGCCCCAGCATTTT.

V usage is TRBV6-4 and J usage is TRBJ2-3; 11 bases are shared with TRBD2. The V segment lost 3 bases and the J segment 6 bases; nucleotides outside the gene matches: 5. There are 15 residues in the CDR3. CDR1 and CDR2 (germline): MRHNA, SNTAGT. Here the CDR3 reads CASSDASGGFDTQYF. The CDR3 DNA follows: TGTGCCAGCAGTGATGCTAGCGGGGGGTTTGATACGCAGTATTTT.

On this clone itself: Compared with germline, one end of the junction differs, possibly owing to a read error. CDR3 DNA sequence: TGTGCCAGCTCGATTTCATTCAGACAGATAAATTCAACCCTCCACTTT. This encodes CASSISFRQINSTLHF. The chain joins TRBV18 to TRBJ1-6; maybe TRBD1 (5 bases). Germline CDR1 reads KGHSH; CDR2 reads LQKENI. CDR3 length: 16 amino acids.

The chain recombines TRBV9 with TRBJ2-5; perhaps TRBD1 as D (5 bases). Trimming removed 0 bases at V and 2 bases at J, with 17 bases between. CDR3 size: 17 residues. CDR1 is SGDLS, CDR2 YYNGEE, per germline. The CDR3 DNA sequence: TGTGCCAGCAGCGTAGGACGAAGGACAACCGAACAAGAGACCCAGTACTTC. It specifies CASSVGRRTTEQETQYF. The full variable domain, with the rest looked up from reference TRBV9 and TRBJ2-5, is DSGVTQTPKHLITATGQRVTLRCSPRSGDLSVYWYQQSLDQGLQFLIQYYNGEERAKGNILERFSAQQFPDLHSELNLSSLELGDSALYFCASSVGRRTTEQETQYFGPGTRLLVL.

This clone was seen a single time. This chain links TRBV4-1 with TRBJ2-2; TRBD1 might be the D (6 bases). The CDR3 sequence is 15 residues long. Trimming shortened V by 5 bases and J by 2 bases, and 12 bases separated the two germline ends. Germline V gene lookup returns CDR1 MGHRA and CDR2 YSYEKL. The chain's CDR3 is CASSSPQGNTGELFF. CDR3 DNA: TGCGCCAGCAGCTCCCCACAGGGAAACACCGGGGAGCTGTTTTTT.

The chain recombines TRBV7-8 with TRBJ2-7; D possibly corresponds to TRBD2 (5 bases). This CDR3 contains 13 residues. Trimming shortened V by 5 bases and J by 5 bases, and 13 bases separated the two germline ends. Germline V CDR1 and CDR2: SGHVS, FQNEAQ. CDR3 nucleotide sequence: TGTGCCAGCAGCCCCATAGGGCGGGACGAGCAGTACTTC. Translating it yields CASSPIGRDEQYF.

The V and J genes are TRBV2 and TRBJ2-7; 10 nucleotides align to TRBD1. The J segment lost 6 bases and the V segment lost 6 bases, leaving 8 bases of the junction unmatched. The germline V gene encodes CDR1 SNHLY and CDR2 FYNNEI. There are 14 residues in the CDR3. As DNA, the CDR3 is TGTGCCAGCAGCCAAAGCCGGACAGGGGGCGAGCAGTACTTC. The encoded protein is CASSQSRTGGEQYF.

This clone was detected once. The rearrangement uses TRBV5-1 and TRBJ2-3; maybe TRBD1 (5 bases). The germline V and J ends were trimmed by 4 bases and 6 bases, with 12 bases remaining between them. Germline V CDR1 and CDR2: SGHRS, YFSETQ. This CDR3 has 13 amino acids. The CDR3: CASSPRVADTQYF. Written as DNA, the CDR3 is TGCGCCAGCAGCCCCAGGGTAGCTGATACGCAGTATTTT.

This chain links TRBV13 with TRBJ2-1; 7 positions match TRBD2. Looked up from germline, CDR1 is PRHDT and CDR2 is FYEKMQ (reference sequence). The CDR3 sequence is 12 residues long. J was trimmed by 5 bases and V by 8 bases; bases with no gene match: 3. CDR3 protein: CASGGGNNEQFF. The CDR3 DNA is TGTGCCAGCGGGGGGGGAAACAATGAGCAGTTCTTC.

V gene TRBV7-6 combines with J gene TRBJ2-7; D is perhaps TRBD2 (6 bases). Germline V gene sequence: CDR1 SGHVS, CDR2 FNYEAQ. The CDR3 spans 15 residues. The V end lost 3 bases, the J end lost 4 bases, and 16 bases lay between the germline ends. The CDR3 loop is CASSFSDSGGYEQYF. In DNA form, the CDR3 reads TGTGCCAGCAGCTTCTCCGACAGTGGGGGGTACGAGCAGTACTTC.

The chain uses TRBV5-1 and TRBJ2-1; D is unresolved. Germline loops: CDR1 SGHRS, CDR2 YFSETQ. The CDR3 consists of 11 residues. Trimming shortened V by 4 bases and J by 9 bases, and 8 bases separated the two germline ends. CDR3 amino acids: CASSDSLEQFF. The CDR3 nucleotides read TGCGCCAGCAGCGACTCCCTTGAGCAGTTCTTC.